This T cell receptor (beta chain) comes out of a study of cytomegalovirus exposure and HLA in healthy donors. Clones were read by immunoSEQ multiplex PCR, and TCRdb kept only the in-frame ones, dropping some. This table has roughly 120,000 clones, roughly 89% appearing once. The CDR3 totals 15 residues. After removal of 3 bases from V and 5 bases from J, the junction contained 7 bases not matched to a gene. The germline gives CDR1 SGHNT, CDR2 YYREEE (reference sequence). Whole-study findings and limits: Most observed TCR sequences were rare, whereas some public TCRs were detected in many donors. First-cohort TCR clusters were later found to tend to co-occur in the 120 or so validation repertoires.

In the case of this clone: Its matching antigen is unknown.

Sequenced sample: PBMCs. This clonotype was sampled from a woman aged 18-29 years in good health and CMV-seronegative. The chain uses TRBV5-4 and TRBJ2-5; TRBD1 matches 10 bases. The CDR3 reads CASSYSRGQGETQYF. For the CDR3, the DNA is TGTGCCAGCAGCTATAGTCGGGGACAGGGGGAGACCCAGTACTTC.